The 12 T cell receptor beta chains presented below share a single source sample, sequenced in a study of T-cell reconstitution after alpha-beta-depleted transplantation in children (TCRdb year 2016). This sample's treatment or condition label indicates: allogeneic hematopoietic cell transplantation with graft depleted of TCRalphabeta T cells and CD19 B cells. The protocol used for the library was PCR. Sequencing was performed on an Illumina HiSeq 2500. TCR libraries were prepared with molecular barcoding, using unique molecular identifiers to normalize TCRbeta repertoire quantification. Using fastp trimming at Q25 and MiXCR clonotype assembly, TCRdb reanalyzed the public sequencing data and kept in-frame beta chains. CDR3 protein duplicates are merged, each entry listing the most common genes and DNA. In all, the sample holds approximately 110,000 distinct CDR3 sequences, and approximately 22% of those were seen once. About 10% of the sample belongs to the ten largest clones.

Source: PBMCs, mostly from graft donor cells, taken 180 days after TCRalphabeta/CD19-depleted stem cell transplant. The receptors were sampled from a male patient aged 2 to 10 who had a stem cell transplant for chronic granulomatous disease, so the T cells may come from the graft donor.

As regards this clonotype: A read error may produce the germline difference seen at one junction end. The rearrangement uses TRBV6-5 and TRBJ2-7, with D possibly TRBD2 on 6 matching bases. In germline, CDR1 is MNHEY, CDR2 SVGAGI. This CDR3 is 15 amino acids long. The CDR3 is CASSYGGKSSYDQYF. As DNA, the CDR3 is TGTGCCAGCAGTTACGGAGGGAAAAGCTCCTACGACCAGTACTTC.

In its sample, this clonotype was seen many times. The J gene is TRBJ2-1, the V gene TRBV29-1; 7 bases match TRBD1. This CDR3 spans 13 amino acids. V shed 4 bases, J shed 7 bases, and the junction held 7 bases outside the gene matches. From germline, CDR1 is SQVTM and CDR2 ANQGSEA. The CDR3 DNA follows: TGCAGCGTTGGGGACAGCTACTTGAATGAGCAGTTCTTC. As protein: CSVGDSYLNEQFF.

This clonotype was seen at least ten times. The V and J genes are TRBV7-2 and TRBJ2-7; the D is unclear. The V and J ends lost 6 bases and 0 bases respectively, with 9 bases between them. From germline, CDR1 is SGHTA and CDR2 FQGNSA. The CDR3 extends over 13 amino acids. CDR3 coding DNA: TGTGCCAGCAGATCGACCAACTCCTACGAGCAGTACTTC. Protein: CASRSTNSYEQYF.

This clonotype was counted many times. The V and J genes are TRBV9 and TRBJ2-3; either TRBD1 or TRBD2 may fit D (5 bases each). V lost 3 bases and J 2 bases, leaving 13 bases between the germline ends. There are 15 residues in the CDR3. From germline, CDR1 is SGDLS and CDR2 YYNGEE. The CDR3 DNA is TGTGCCAGCAGCGGCGGTGGGACCCCCACAGATACGCAGTATTTT. Translation: CASSGGGTPTDTQYF.

This sequence joins TRBV12-3 or TRBV12-4 and TRBJ2-1, with a tentative D call TRBD1 (8 bases). Trimming took off 6 bases at V and 3 bases at J, with 15 bases between the two ends. The CDR3 is 15 residues long. CDR3 sequence reads: CASSSTGGVYNEQFF. In DNA form, the CDR3 reads TGTGCCAGCAGCTCAACAGGGGGGGTCTACAATGAGCAGTTCTTC.

This clonotype was observed a handful of times. The chain combines TRBV12-3 or TRBV12-4 with TRBJ2-3; unclear D gene. The germline V and J ends were trimmed by 5 bases and 5 bases, with 5 bases remaining between them. This CDR3 contains 11 residues. In DNA, the CDR3 is TGTGCCAGCAGTGTCAAAGATACGCAGTATTTT. This gives the protein CASSVKDTQYF.

This clonotype was observed a single time. The V gene is TRBV20-1, the J gene TRBJ2-3, with a possible D match to TRBD2 (5 bases). The ends were cut back, 1 base at V and 3 bases at J, with 17 bases in the middle. The CDR3 runs to 16 residues. From germline, CDR1 is DFQATT and CDR2 SNEGSKA (reference sequence). This CDR3 reads CSARVIVALGTDTQYF. The CDR3 nucleotides are TGCAGTGCTAGAGTCATCGTAGCGTTGGGGACAGATACGCAGTATTTT.

The V and J genes are TRBV7-6 and TRBJ2-1; the match to TRBD1 covers 9 bases. Germline-derived CDR1 and CDR2 are SGHVS and FNYEAQ. The ends lost 6 bases at V and 1 base at J; junction bases unmatched: 13. The CDR3 length is 18 residues. The CDR3: CASSLRTGDGWSYNEQFF. CDR3 DNA sequence: TGTGCCAGCAGTCTTCGGACAGGGGACGGGTGGTCCTACAATGAGCAGTTCTTC.

The genes are TRBV7-2 and TRBJ2-7, with D possibly TRBD2 on 5 matching bases. The germline CDR1 and CDR2 sequences are SGHTA and FQGNSA. Between the trimmed V and J ends, which lost 5 bases and 1 base, there was a span of 9 bases. There are 13 residues in the CDR3. The CDR3 reads CASSRAVSYEQYF. In DNA form, the CDR3 reads TGTGCCAGCAGCAGAGCGGTTTCCTACGAGCAGTACTTC. Combining the CDR3 with reference TRBV7-2 and TRBJ2-7 gives the whole variable domain GAGVSQSPSNKVTEKGKDVELRCDPISGHTALYWYRQSLGQGLEFLIYFQGNSAPDKSGLPSDRFSAERTGGSVSTLTIQRTQQEDSAVYLCASSRAVSYEQYFGPGTRLTVT.

This clonotype was seen ten or more times. This sequence joins TRBV4-3 and TRBJ2-7; perhaps TRBD2 as D (6 bases). Between the trimmed V and J ends, which lost 4 bases and 3 bases, there was a span of 19 bases. This CDR3 has 16 amino acids. Germline V lookup: CDR1 LGHNA, CDR2 YSLEER. The CDR3 region has the DNA TGCGCCAGCAGCCCCCGAAAGGGACTCCCGTTCTACGAGCAGTACTTC. Encoded protein: CASSPRKGLPFYEQYF.

This clonotype was picked up a small number of times. CDR3 sequence: CASSTYYEQYF. CDR3 nucleotides: TGTGCCAGCAGTACCTACTACGAGCAGTACTTC. This chain links TRBV12-3 or TRBV12-4 with TRBJ2-7, with D uncertain. The V and J ends lost 5 bases and 3 bases respectively, with 5 bases between them. The CDR3 spans 11 residues.

The J gene is TRBJ2-5, the V gene TRBV9; D is undetermined. V dropped 3 bases and J dropped 1 base, with 10 bases sitting between them. The CDR3 is 14 residues long. Germline-derived CDR1 and CDR2 are SGDLS and YYNGEE. The CDR3 reads CASSARLGQETQYF. CDR3 bases: TGTGCCAGCAGCGCCCGTCTGGGCCAAGAGACCCAGTACTTC.